At least ten counts were recorded for the clone carrying this TCR beta chain. This CDR3 contains 14 residues. Germline values: CDR1 MNHEY, CDR2 SVGAGI. Trimming shortened V by 3 bases and J by 5 bases, and 13 bases separated the two germline ends. The data are from a study of T-cell memory formation after mild COVID-19. Using its own MiXCR run on the 5' RACE reads, TCRdb lists one record per CDR3 protein. This table has about 140,000 distinct CDR3 sequences, 14% appearing once. This rearrangement joins TRBV6-5 to TRBJ1-1; no clear D. The clonotype originates from an adult woman who had mild COVID-19 (a few samples of this study predate the infection). Cell type and time point are not known. Specimen: PBMCs or a T cell subset sorted from them (not recorded which). The CDR3, as DNA: TGTGCCAGCAGTTATTCCCTCCTGGAGACTGAAGCTTTCTTT. Translated: CASSYSLLETEAFF.